These T cell receptor beta chains were read from a single sample in a study of T cells expressing NK-cell markers. For each CDR3 protein, TCRdb gives one entry from its re-call of the 5' RACE reads, without DNA. The table lists hundreds of thousands of distinct CDR3 sequences. The specimen sequenced was blood T cells: a sorted CD56 or NKG2C T cell subset, CD4+ or CD8+ T cells, or bulk PBMC T cells (not recorded which). These receptors came from a man younger than 30 in good health. CDR3s include the opening cysteine and the closing phenylalanine or tryptophan.

J gene,V gene,CDR3 protein
TRBJ1-1,TRBV5-1,CASSLGAGGTEAFF
TRBJ2-7,TRBV14,CASSQDPGLAGSGEQYF
TRBJ2-3,TRBV24-1,CATSDFQGADTQYF
TRBJ2-1,TRBV12-5,CASGPDGNYNEQFF
TRBJ2-3,TRBV7-6,CASSLDALAGVGADTQYF
TRBJ2-1,TRBV27,CASSLSPKRVGEQFF
TRBJ1-1,TRBV20-1,CSGSSGGVGNTEAFF
TRBJ1-3,TRBV12-3/TRBV12-4,CASSESSGNTIYF
TRBJ2-7,TRBV28,CASSAISGSSVYEQYF
TRBJ1-1,TRBV29-1,CSVEDSRTEAFF
TRBJ1-2,TRBV27,CASSFGKGADGYTF
TRBJ2-1,TRBV27,CASSWGPTSEQFF
TRBJ2-2,TRBV4-2,CASSHPASGGTGELFF
TRBJ2-2,TRBV11-3,CASSLGAGTALNTGELFF
TRBJ2-7,TRBV28,CASSPGQAIYEQYF
TRBJ2-1,TRBV10-3,CAIVGGAGNEQFF
TRBJ1-1,TRBV7-9,CASSSRDRGIMNTEAFF
TRBJ2-1,TRBV12-3/TRBV12-4,CASSLVTVHNEQFF
TRBJ2-1,TRBV6-2/TRBV6-3,CASKNAPGGANEQFF
TRBJ2-4,TRBV9,CASSLYTGTGGVNIQYF
TRBJ2-7,TRBV12-3/TRBV12-4,CASSWGPGYYAYEQYF
TRBJ2-1,TRBV25-1,CASSTHPSYNEQFF
TRBJ2-3,TRBV4-1,CASSQDRPTDTQYF
TRBJ2-1,TRBV7-2,CASSFRASGRQTYEQFF
TRBJ2-7,TRBV7-2,CASSLPRAVSYEQYF
TRBJ2-1,TRBV12-3/TRBV12-4,CASSPSVGGPRDEQFF
TRBJ2-5,TRBV27,CASSQNPGTGGRETQYF
TRBJ1-1,TRBV7-9,CASSRTGGGDTEAFF
TRBJ2-5,TRBV4-1,CASSQGGGTFQETQYF
TRBJ2-3,TRBV20-1,CARNRGTDTQYF
TRBJ2-6,TRBV7-8,CASSLVRTSNSGANVLTF
TRBJ2-5,TRBV15,CATSRDRGPGETQYF
TRBJ2-7,TRBV19,CASSRTHLYEQYF
TRBJ2-5,TRBV5-4,CASSLAGRGPETQYF
TRBJ2-1,TRBV27,CASSLYPPGPEQFF
TRBJ1-1,TRBV6-1,CASNQGAQPTEAFF
TRBJ2-4,TRBV6-5,CASRFGQANIQYF
TRBJ1-5,TRBV25-1,CASSGGTSNQPQHF
TRBJ1-6,TRBV12-3/TRBV12-4,CASKPSTGGVDSPLHF
TRBJ2-1,TRBV29-1,CSVDREGGHNEQFF
TRBJ2-6,TRBV28,CASSSPPGQGPGANVLTF
TRBJ2-1,TRBV20-1,CSALKREGLYNEQFF
TRBJ2-7,TRBV19,CASSPRTSGSSYEQYF
TRBJ2-4,TRBV10-2,CASSSGNKNIQYF
TRBJ2-7,TRBV5-6,CASSSPSGKNNYEQYF
TRBJ2-7,TRBV7-9,CASSLAAASGSYEQYF
TRBJ2-1,TRBV11-1,CASSFLAGAGYNEQFF
TRBJ1-4,TRBV10-3,CAISSSGQNLRNEKLFF
TRBJ1-1,TRBV5-6,CASSRAGFGLNTEAFF
TRBJ2-6,TRBV4-3,CASSQDLVGAGANVLTF
TRBJ2-1,TRBV7-9,CASSLGTGLAKNEQFF
TRBJ2-1,TRBV4-3,CASSQAVFDYNEQFF
TRBJ1-1,TRBV7-9,CASSLRGTETEAFF
TRBJ2-3,TRBV30,CAWSVISMGDSLLTDTQYF
TRBJ2-5,TRBV3-1,CASSHTTGSGRETQYF